A single sample is the source of the 16 T cell receptor beta chains below, sequenced in a study of cytomegalovirus exposure and HLA in healthy donors. Use of 60 Vbeta and 13 Jbeta primers characterized the PCR. Using immunoSEQ multiplex PCR, the repertoire was profiled, and TCRdb retains in-frame clones only, with some absent. The sample yields approximately 190,000 clones, around 84% seen once. Sequencing was done on a sample of PBMCs. The origin of the receptors is a woman in her 50s in good health and CMV-seropositive.

A note on this clone: Compared with germline, one end of the junction differs, possibly owing to a read error. This sequence joins TRBV9 and TRBJ1-6; tentatively, D is TRBD1 (6 bases). The CDR3 has 14 residues. Germline-derived CDR1 and CDR2 are SGDLS and YYNGEE. Here the CDR3 reads CASSVEWDNSPLHF. CDR3 bases: TGTGCCAGCAGCGTAGAGTGGGACAATTCACCCCTCCACTTC.

This CDR3 reads CASSKDSAPGEQYF. The CDR3 DNA sequence: TGTGCCAGCAGCAAGGACTCAGCCCCGGGCGAGCAGTACTTC. The J gene is TRBJ2-7, the V gene TRBV21-1; the table's D call, TRBD2, has no DNA check behind it. TRBV21-1 is a pseudogene. The CDR3 extends over 14 amino acids.

V gene TRBV28 combines with J gene TRBJ2-7; D might be TRBD1 (5 bases). Germline loops: CDR1 MDHEN, CDR2 SYDVKM. The CDR3 is made up of 14 amino acids. V was trimmed by 5 bases and J by 2 bases, leaving 13 bases between them. The CDR3, as DNA: TGTGCCAGCAGTGAAGCGACAGCTACCTACGAGCAGTACTTC. Its translation: CASSEATATYEQYF.

This chain uses TRBV25-1 with TRBJ1-6; tentatively, D is TRBD1 (6 bases). This CDR3 spans 15 amino acids. The V end lost 2 bases, the J end lost 5 bases, and 10 bases lay between the germline ends. Germline-derived CDR1 and CDR2 are MGHDK and SYGVNS. CDR3 residues: CASSETGRNNSPLHF. The CDR3 DNA reads as TGTGCCAGCAGTGAAACAGGGCGAAATAATTCACCCCTCCACTTT. The full variable domain, completed using reference TRBV25-1 and TRBJ1-6, is EADIYQTPRYLVIGTGKKITLECSQTMGHDKMYWYQQDPGMELHLIHYSYGVNSTEKGDLSSESTVSRIRTEHFPLTLESARPSHTSQYLCASSETGRNNSPLHFGNGTRLTVT.

V gene TRBV10-3 combines with J gene TRBJ1-3; D unresolved. CDR3 length equals 13 residues. Trimming removed 9 bases at V and 4 bases at J, with 13 bases between. CDR1 and CDR2 from the germline V gene are ENHRY and SYGVKD. The CDR3 coding sequence is TGTGCCATTCAGGATATTCAGGGAAACACCATATATTTT. Protein sequence: CAIQDIQGNTIYF.

The J gene is TRBJ1-1, the V gene TRBV7-8; 11 nucleotides line up with TRBD1. The CDR3 is made up of 16 amino acids. The germline V gene encodes CDR1 SGHVS and CDR2 FQNEAQ. V lost 1 base to trimming and J lost 0 bases; unmatched junction nucleotides: 1. This CDR3 is CASSLEGQGVNTEAFF. CDR3 nucleotides: TGTGCCAGCAGCTTAGAGGGACAGGGGGTGAACACTGAAGCTTTCTTT.

V usage is TRBV11-2 and J usage is TRBJ2-3; maybe TRBD2 (7 bases). Per germline, CDR1 SGHAT and CDR2 FQNNGV. The CDR3 length is 15 residues. With 5 bases removed from V and 6 bases from J, the gap between germline ends came to 18 bases. As DNA, the CDR3 is TGTGCCAGCAGCCCCAGAGGGGGGGTAAGGGATACGCAGTATTTT. Amino acid sequence: CASSPRGGVRDTQYF.

The chain joins TRBV7-3 to TRBJ2-7, with 10 nucleotides matching TRBD2. CDR3 size: 14 residues. Trimming at V came to 5 bases and at J to 3 bases, leaving 4 bases not matched to a gene. Germline CDR1 is SGHTA and CDR2 is FQGTGA. CDR3 amino acids: CASSPSGGDYEQYF. The CDR3 nucleotides read TGTGCCAGCAGCCCTAGCGGGGGAGACTACGAGCAGTACTTC.

About this clone: This CDR3 is also generated by other DNA sequences in the sample. V gene TRBV5-1 combines with J gene TRBJ1-6, with D maybe TRBD1 (6 bases). The CDR3 contains 13 residues. In germline, CDR1 is SGHRS, CDR2 YFSETQ. Between the trimmed V and J ends, which lost 4 bases and 6 bases, there was a span of 8 bases. CDR3 amino acids: CASSLDSNSPLHF. The CDR3 coding sequence is TGCGCCAGCAGCCTGGACAGTAATTCACCCCTCCACTTT.

This sequence joins TRBV19 and TRBJ2-5, with 10 bases fitting TRBD1. The J call may be incorrect, as the DNA end agrees better with TRBJ2-7. The germline gives CDR1 LNHDA, CDR2 SQIVND (reference sequence). The length of the CDR3 is 15 residues. CDR3 loop: CASSLFTGTGVEQYF. Written as DNA, the CDR3 is TGTGCCAGTAGTCTCTTCACCGGGACAGGGGTCGAGCAGTACTTC.

This rearrangement joins TRBV7-3 to TRBJ2-1; a weak D match, TRBD1 (7 bases). This CDR3 has 13 residues. V was clipped by 5 bases and J by 4 bases, with 9 bases between them. Per germline, CDR1 SGHTA and CDR2 FQGTGA. The CDR3 reads CASSQGGYNEQFF. CDR3 bases: TGTGCCAGCAGCCAGGGGGGATACAATGAGCAGTTCTTC.

The chain combines TRBV2 with TRBJ1-3; TRBD1 matches 7 bases. With V trimmed by 4 bases and J by 4 bases, 10 bases remained unmatched. The CDR3 sequence is 16 residues long. Germline V gene sequence: CDR1 SNHLY, CDR2 FYNNEI. The CDR3 nucleotides are TGTGCCAGCAGTGCAGAGACAGGGTTAGTCGGAAACACCATATATTTT. Its translation: CASSAETGLVGNTIYF.

The V call is TRBV19, the J call TRBJ1-1, with D perhaps matching TRBD1 (5 bases). Trimming took 5 bases from V and 1 from J, leaving 11 bases between them. The CDR3 has 14 residues. CDR1 LNHDA and CDR2 SQIVND come from the germline V gene (reference sequence). The CDR3 region has the DNA TGTGCCAGTAGTGGCACGGGGGGGAACACTGAAGCTTTCTTT. Translating gives CASSGTGGNTEAFF.

The sample holds a few counts of this clone. This chain joins TRBV2 and TRBJ1-4, with D hard to call. This CDR3 has 12 residues. Trimming took 6 bases from V and 6 from J, leaving 8 bases between them. CDR1 is SNHLY and CDR2 is FYNNEI in the germline V gene. In nucleotides, the CDR3 is TGTGCCAGCAGCCAGTTTTATGAAAAACTGTTTTTT. Translating gives CASSQFYEKLFF.

This chain connects TRBV11-2 to TRBJ2-3; 8 bases are a match to TRBD2. The CDR3 runs to 17 residues. The V gene end was trimmed by 5 bases and the J gene end by 3 bases; junction bases not matched to a gene: 13. Germline lookup yields CDR1 SGHAT and CDR2 FQNNGV. CDR3 in amino acids: CASSRISPGLVTDTQYF. CDR3 sequence (DNA): TGTGCCAGCAGCCGAATATCACCGGGACTAGTAACAGATACGCAGTATTTT.

The V and J genes are TRBV7-8 and TRBJ1-2; no firm D call. CDR3 length: 14 amino acids. Germline V gives CDR1 SGHVS, CDR2 FQNEAQ. With 1 base removed from V and 3 bases from J, the gap between germline ends came to 9 bases. The CDR3 DNA reads as TGTGCCAGCAGCTTAGGCGTGGACTACTATGGCTACACCTTC. It codes for CASSLGVDYYGYTF.